This T cell receptor beta chain was recorded in a study of OX40 agonist ivuxolimab in advanced cancers. Overall study context: The drug used for patients, ivuxolimab, was an agonistic anti-OX40 (CD134) antibody. Of the patients, three showed partial responses, one with hepatocellular carcinoma and two with cutaneous melanoma. The study's findings and limits: Among the lowest levels of clonal expansion were found in partial responders at 0.1-3.0 mg/kg. Still undetermined is the antigen specificity of the expanded peripheral T cells.

In the case of this clone: As yet, its antigen is unknown.

Clones were read by immunoSEQ multiplex PCR, and TCRdb kept only the in-frame ones, dropping some. The sample comprises roughly 26,000 clones, about 90% of which are singletons, and approximately 23% rests with the top ten. Germline loops: CDR1 SNHLY, CDR2 FYNNEI. V dropped 1 base and J dropped 4; count of bases not matched to a gene: 9. The CDR3 spans 17 residues. The J gene is TRBJ2-5, the V gene TRBV2; 10 nucleotides agree with TRBD2. The sequencing used CD4+ or CD8+ T cells sorted from blood, collected in a trial of the OX40 agonist ivuxolimab. This sequence originates from an adult with an advanced solid tumor such as melanoma, head and neck, liver or kidney cancer. CDR3 sequence: CASSEGRGLASRETQYF. For the CDR3, the DNA is TGTGCCAGCAGTGAAGGCCGGGGACTAGCGTCCCGAGAGACCCAGTACTTC.